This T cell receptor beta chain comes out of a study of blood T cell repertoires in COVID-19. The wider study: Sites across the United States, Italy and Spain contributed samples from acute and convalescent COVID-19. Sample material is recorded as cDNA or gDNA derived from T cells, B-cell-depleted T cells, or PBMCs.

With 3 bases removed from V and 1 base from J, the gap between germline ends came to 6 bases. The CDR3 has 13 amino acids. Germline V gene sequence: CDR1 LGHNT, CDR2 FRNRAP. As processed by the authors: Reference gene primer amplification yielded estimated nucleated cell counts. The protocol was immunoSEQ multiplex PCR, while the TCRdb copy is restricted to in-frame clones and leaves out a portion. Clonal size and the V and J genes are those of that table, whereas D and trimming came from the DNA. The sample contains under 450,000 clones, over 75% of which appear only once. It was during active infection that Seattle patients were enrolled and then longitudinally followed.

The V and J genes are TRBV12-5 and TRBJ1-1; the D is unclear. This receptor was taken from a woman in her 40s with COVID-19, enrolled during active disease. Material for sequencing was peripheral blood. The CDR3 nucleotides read TGTGCTAGTGGTTTTGCGGAGAACACTGAAGCTTTCTTT. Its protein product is CASGFAENTEAFF.